The entry below gives a single T cell receptor beta chain sequence along with its context. No antigen is known for it. This sample was taken from a study of T cell responses to AZD1222 COVID-19 vaccine. Study-wide results and limits: Only a handful of AZD1222 recipients tested seropositive at baseline.

The CDR3 loop spans 17 amino acids. Germline CDR1 KGHDR, CDR2 SFDVKD. J was trimmed by 3 bases and V by 3 bases; bases with no gene match: 9. Generated by immunoSEQ multiplex PCR, the TCRdb table keeps only in-frame clones and is missing some. The table lists under 55,000 clones, around 80% of them singletons. The sample was peripheral blood, taken on day 0 of AZD1222 vaccination. This TCR came from an adult in good health. V is TRBV24-1 and J is TRBJ2-3, with 9 bases matching TRBD1. DNA for the CDR3: TGTGCCACCAGTGATCCCCGGGACAGGGAAGGGACAGATACGCAGTATTTT. Protein product: CATSDPRDREGTDTQYF.